These 19 T cell receptor beta chains originate from one sample sequenced in a study of PD-1 blockade in classical Hodgkin lymphoma. Specified time point: cycle 4 day 1 (C4D1), after less than 7 weeks of nivolumab. Relapses following autologous stem cell transplantation were seen in all patients, with brentuximab vedotin exposure varying. The data were produced by immunoSEQ multiplex PCR, yet TCRdb's version contains in-frame clones alone and is incomplete. The repertoire holds 23,000 or so clones, with more than 80% as singletons. The sample consisted of peripheral blood mononuclear cells (PBMCs), taken before the fourth cycle of nivolumab. All receptors come from a human donor with classical Hodgkin lymphoma.

CDR3 residues: CAWARHSTIEQYF. The CDR3 region has the DNA TGTGCCTGGGCCCGGCATTCTACTATCGAGCAGTACTTC. This chain links TRBV30 with TRBJ2-7; D not certain. The CDR3 extends over 13 amino acids. The V gene's germline CDR1 is GTSNPN and CDR2 SVGIG (reference sequence). V gave up 5 bases and J gave up 6 bases, with 17 bases separating them.

This chain joins TRBV6-5 and TRBJ2-7; 7 positions match TRBD1. Per the germline V gene, CDR1 is MNHEY and CDR2 is SVGAGI. The CDR3 is made up of 13 amino acids. V was pared by 4 bases and J by 2 bases, with 2 bases of the junction left unmatched. This CDR3 reads CASSSGQPYEQYF. The CDR3 DNA reads as TGTGCCAGCAGTTCGGGACAGCCCTACGAGCAGTACTTC.

This sequence joins TRBV11-3 and TRBJ2-1; 13 bases align to TRBD2. Germline CDR1 reads SGHNT; CDR2 reads YENEEA. This CDR3 spans 15 amino acids. V lost 3 bases to trimming and J lost 11 bases; unmatched junction nucleotides: 7. DNA of the CDR3: TGTGCCAGCAGCTTTGCCGGGACTAGCGGGGTAAAGCAGTTCTTC. It specifies CASSFAGTSGVKQFF.

This chain joins TRBV29-1 and TRBJ2-3; 8 bases are shared with TRBD1. V shed 1 base and J 6 bases; nucleotides not matched to a gene: 12. The germline V gene has CDR1 SQVTM and CDR2 ANQGSEA. This CDR3 has 16 amino acids. The CDR3 DNA reads as TGCAGCGTTGAAGGTGGCGACAGGGGTGGGACGGATACGCAGTATTTT. The encoded protein is CSVEGGDRGGTDTQYF.

V usage is TRBV7-9 and J usage is TRBJ2-1; 10 nucleotides line up with TRBD1. V was pared by 1 base and J by 4 bases, with 4 bases of the junction left unmatched. This CDR3 region has 16 residues. Per germline, CDR1 SEHNR and CDR2 FQNEAQ (reference sequence). CDR3 in amino acids: CASSLELGQGYNEQFF. CDR3 DNA sequence: TGTGCCAGCAGCTTAGAGTTGGGACAGGGGTACAATGAGCAGTTCTTC.

This clone was recorded once. This chain links TRBV11-1 with TRBJ1-2; D gene uncertain. Germline V gene lookup returns CDR1 SGHAT and CDR2 FQDESV (reference sequence). The CDR3 loop spans 15 amino acids. V was shortened by 5 bases and J by 0 bases, with 13 bases between the two germline ends. Here the CDR3 reads CASSPSRGANYGYTF. CDR3 DNA: TGTGCCAGCAGCCCGAGCCGAGGAGCTAACTATGGCTACACCTTC.

V gene TRBV6-5 combines with J gene TRBJ2-1; no reliable D call. The V gene's germline CDR1 is MNHEY and CDR2 SVGAGI. With 0 bases removed from V and 4 bases from J, the gap between germline ends came to 7 bases. The CDR3 runs 14 residues. The DNA of the CDR3 is TGTGCCAGCAGTTACTCGAATTTGTACAATGAGCAGTTCTTC. Its protein is CASSYSNLYNEQFF.

The chain is built from TRBV4-3 and TRBJ1-2; no clear D gene. The CDR3 runs 13 residues. The V and J ends lost 4 bases and 2 bases respectively, with 8 bases between them. Germline V lookup: CDR1 LGHNA, CDR2 YSLEER. CDR3 nucleotide sequence: TGCGCCAGCAGCCCGGAACTGAACTATGGCTACACCTTC. This encodes CASSPELNYGYTF.

This chain connects TRBV29-1 to TRBJ2-7; TRBD2 agrees at 9 bases. The V gene's germline CDR1 is SQVTM and CDR2 ANQGSEA. V lost 3 bases and J lost 2; bases outside the gene matches: 2. This CDR3 is built from 13 residues. DNA of the CDR3: TGCAGCGTTGAGACTAGCGGCCCCTACGAGCAGTACTTC. Its protein is CSVETSGPYEQYF.

V and J are TRBV28 and TRBJ2-1; 9 bases fit TRBD2. Looked up from germline, CDR1 is MDHEN and CDR2 is SYDVKM. V dropped 5 bases and J dropped 14; count of bases not matched to a gene: 4. The CDR3 covers 11 residues. This CDR3 is CASSPGLAKFF. The CDR3 nucleotides read TGTGCCAGCAGTCCGGGACTAGCCAAGTTCTTC.

In its sample, this clone was seen a few times. This chain connects TRBV5-1 to TRBJ1-1; perhaps TRBD1 as D (6 bases). CDR3 length: 15 residues. CDR1 SGHRS and CDR2 YFSETQ come from the germline V gene. Trimming stripped 0 bases from V and 3 bases from J, with 12 bases between. Here the CDR3 reads CASSLGTARDTEAFF. DNA of the CDR3: TGCGCCAGCAGCTTGGGGACAGCGAGGGACACTGAAGCTTTCTTT.

This rearrangement joins TRBV2 to TRBJ2-1; 7 nucleotides agree with TRBD2. This CDR3 is 13 amino acids long. Germline trimming cut 5 bases from V and 7 bases from J; bases unmatched to any gene: 5. Germline CDR1 reads SNHLY; CDR2 reads FYNNEI. The chain's CDR3 is CASSPGEGNEQFF. The CDR3 nucleotides are TGTGCCAGCAGTCCGGGGGAGGGGAATGAGCAGTTCTTC.

By frequency in the sample, this clone is large. This chain uses TRBV9 with TRBJ2-3, with D possibly matching TRBD2 (6 bases). V lost 0 bases and J 0 bases, leaving 17 bases between the germline ends. Germline V gives CDR1 SGDLS, CDR2 YYNGEE. This CDR3 has 18 residues. CDR3 amino acids: CASSVADYPPFSTDTQYF. CDR3 nucleotides: TGTGCCAGCAGCGTAGCGGACTATCCGCCCTTTAGCACAGATACGCAGTATTTT.

The chain uses TRBV25-1 and TRBJ2-2; 9 nucleotides match TRBD2. V shed 1 base, J shed 5 bases, and the junction held 2 bases outside the gene matches. CDR1 MGHDK and CDR2 SYGVNS come from the germline V gene. The CDR3 covers 15 residues. The CDR3 sequence: CASSELAGGTGELFF. DNA of the CDR3: TGTGCCAGCAGTGAATTGGCGGGAGGGACCGGGGAGCTGTTTTTT.

This clone was detected once. V is TRBV7-9 and J is TRBJ1-4; D gene unclear. The V gene lost 2 bases and the J gene lost 5 bases, with 9 bases spanning the gap. The CDR3 consists of 14 residues. The germline V gene encodes CDR1 SEHNR and CDR2 FQNEAQ (reference sequence). The CDR3 DNA is TGTGCCAGCAGCTTACAGGTCGTAAATGAAAAACTGTTTTTT. As protein: CASSLQVVNEKLFF. Variable domain in full (rest from reference TRBV7-9 and TRBJ1-4): DTGVSQNPRHKITKRGQNVTFRCDPISEHNRLYWYRQTLGQGPEFLTYFQNEAQLEKSRLLSDRFSAERPKGSFSTLEIQRTEQGDSAMYLCASSLQVVNEKLFFGSGTQLSVL.

The V gene is TRBV27, the J gene TRBJ1-3; D is possibly TRBD1 (5 bases). The V and J ends lost 2 bases and 0 bases respectively, with 8 bases between them. CDR1 is MNHEY, CDR2 SMNVEV, per germline (reference sequence). The CDR3 spans 15 residues. As DNA, the CDR3 is TGTGCCAGCAGTTTACAGGGAAACTCTGGAAACACCATATATTTT. The encoded protein is CASSLQGNSGNTIYF.

The chain couples TRBV13 to TRBJ2-3, with 8 bases fitting TRBD1. This CDR3 comprises 17 residues. Trimming at V came to 4 bases and at J to 1 base, leaving 10 bases not matched to a gene. Looked up from germline, CDR1 is PRHDT and CDR2 is FYEKMQ (reference sequence). Here the CDR3 DNA reads TGTGCCAGCAGCTCCTGGACAGGGCCCGATCGCACAGATACGCAGTATTTT. Protein: CASSSWTGPDRTDTQYF.

This rearrangement joins TRBV5-4 to TRBJ2-7, with 7 bases identical to TRBD2. The CDR3 loop spans 15 amino acids. Germline values: CDR1 SGHNT, CDR2 YYREEE (reference sequence). The V gene end was trimmed by 4 bases and the J gene end by 7 bases; junction bases not matched to a gene: 14. The CDR3: CASSQRLAAGGEQYF. CDR3 DNA sequence: TGTGCCAGCAGCCAGCGACTAGCCGCCGGAGGAGAGCAGTACTTC.

The chain employs TRBV18 and TRBJ2-7; TRBD1 might be the D (6 bases). This CDR3 is built from 15 residues. Germline CDR1 reads KGHSH; CDR2 reads LQKENI. V was shortened by 3 bases and J by 0 bases, with 12 bases between the two germline ends. This CDR3 reads CASSPQVGGSYEQYF. CDR3 coding DNA: TGTGCCAGCTCACCCCAGGTAGGGGGCTCCTACGAGCAGTACTTC.